The 19 T cell receptor beta chains below come from one sample, sequenced in a study of cytotoxic CD8 clonotypes in ibrutinib-treated CLL. Sequenced by immunoSEQ multiplex PCR; TCRdb stores in-frame clones only, minus some. In the table there are over 120,000 clones, approximately 80% of which are singletons. The starting material was PBMCs, obtained after 36 months of ibrutinib treatment. Source of these receptors: a human donor with chronic lymphocytic leukemia.

The CDR3 sequence is CASSQDRASQPQHF. The CDR3 coding sequence is TGTGCCAGCAGCCAGGACAGGGCGAGTCAGCCCCAGCATTTT. This chain connects TRBV5-8 to TRBJ1-5; the match to TRBD1 covers 8 bases. Per the germline V gene, CDR1 is SGHTS and CDR2 is YDEGEE. The V gene end was trimmed by 4 bases and the J gene end by 6 bases; junction bases not matched to a gene: 6. The CDR3 contains 14 residues.

This clone has just a few counts. V gene TRBV10-1 combines with J gene TRBJ2-7; 8 nucleotides agree with TRBD1. The CDR3 spans 14 residues. Germline V gives CDR1 WNHNN, CDR2 SYGVQD (reference sequence). Trimming at V came to 2 bases and at J to 4 bases, leaving 4 bases not matched to a gene. CDR3: CASSEETGVYEQYF. The DNA of the CDR3 is TGCGCCAGCAGTGAGGAGACAGGGGTATACGAGCAGTACTTC.

This clone was seen once. This chain connects TRBV19 to TRBJ1-5; D gene uncertain. CDR1 is LNHDA and CDR2 is SQIVND in the germline V gene (reference sequence). This CDR3 contains 15 residues. The germline V and J ends were trimmed by 8 bases and 2 bases, with 16 bases remaining between them. The CDR3 DNA reads as TGTGCCAGTCGCCCGATGCGTGATGGCAATCAGCCCCAGCATTTT. Translation gives CASRPMRDGNQPQHF.

The chain joins TRBV19 to TRBJ1-1; 8 nucleotides agree with TRBD1. In germline, CDR1 is LNHDA, CDR2 SQIVND (reference sequence). Trimming at V came to 3 bases and at J to 1 base, leaving 4 bases not matched to a gene. This CDR3 contains 15 residues. This CDR3 reads CASSIGTGGNTEAFF. CDR3 DNA: TGTGCCAGTAGTATCGGGACAGGAGGGAACACTGAAGCTTTCTTT. Full variable domain (rest looked up from reference TRBV19 and TRBJ1-1): DGGITQSPKYLFRKEGQNVTLSCEQNLNHDAMYWYRQDPGQGLRLIYYSQIVNDFQKGDIAEGYSVSREKKESFPLTVTSAQKNPTAFYLCASSIGTGGNTEAFFGQGTRLTVV.

The chain has TRBV10-3 and TRBJ1-3; no reliable D call. CDR1 is ENHRY, CDR2 SYGVKD, per germline. Trimming removed 3 bases from V and 0 bases from J, with 9 bases in between. This CDR3 is 15 amino acids long. The CDR3 DNA reads TGTGCCATCAGTGATGGGAGGCTCTCTGGAAACACCATATATTTT. Its protein product is CAISDGRLSGNTIYF.

The genes are TRBV28 and TRBJ1-2, with D possibly matching TRBD1 (6 bases). The CDR3 loop spans 12 amino acids. Germline V CDR1 and CDR2: MDHEN, SYDVKM. V dropped 4 bases and J dropped 13 bases, with 16 bases sitting between them. The CDR3 DNA reads as TGTGCCAGCAGTTACCTACAGGGTAGGGGCACCTTC. Translation gives CASSYLQGRGTF.

CDR3 sequence reads: CASSRTGVINEQFF. CDR3 bases: TGTGCCAGCAGTCGGACAGGGGTAATAAATGAGCAGTTCTTC. V and J are TRBV2 and TRBJ2-1; TRBD1 matches 9 bases. Germline CDR1 is SNHLY and CDR2 is FYNNEI. The CDR3 is 14 amino acids. V was clipped by 5 bases and J by 7 bases; unmatched bases: 6.

This sequence joins TRBV7-6 and TRBJ2-2; the match to TRBD2 covers 12 bases. Looked up from germline, CDR1 is SGHVS and CDR2 is FNYEAQ. The length of the CDR3 is 16 residues. Trimming at V came to 5 bases and at J to 5 bases, leaving 6 bases not matched to a gene. The CDR3 region is CASSPLLAGGTGELFF. The CDR3 region has the DNA TGTGCCAGCAGCCCGTTACTAGCGGGGGGAACCGGGGAGCTGTTTTTT.

The CDR3 DNA reads TGTGCCAGCAGCTTAGACCTCTCCAGATACGAGCAGTACTTC. This encodes CASSLDLSRYEQYF. The chain has TRBV7-9 and TRBJ2-7; no clear D. This CDR3 comprises 14 residues. Germline CDR1 is SEHNR and CDR2 is FQNEAQ (reference sequence). V lost 1 base and J 4 bases, leaving 11 bases between the germline ends.

The gene calls are TRBV7-9 and TRBJ2-2, with 9 bases identical to TRBD2. The CDR3 has 16 amino acids. Germline V gives CDR1 SEHNR, CDR2 FQNEAQ (reference sequence). Germline trimming cut 5 bases from V and 1 base from J; bases unmatched to any gene: 5. CDR3 region: CASSPLAGENTGELFF. The CDR3 DNA follows: TGTGCCAGCAGCCCCTTAGCGGGAGAGAACACCGGGGAGCTGTTTTTT.

The V call is TRBV10-3, the J call TRBJ2-7, with D maybe TRBD1 (6 bases). Trimming shortened V by 0 bases and J by 1 base, and 19 bases separated the two germline ends. There are 18 residues in the CDR3. Germline V gene sequence: CDR1 ENHRY, CDR2 SYGVKD. DNA for the CDR3: TGTGCCATCAGTGAGTCGATCTTAGGACAGACTAATTCCTACGAGCAGTACTTC. Translating it yields CAISESILGQTNSYEQYF.

The chain has TRBV11-3 and TRBJ2-1; D gene unclear. This CDR3 contains 12 residues. Between the trimmed V and J ends, which lost 1 base and 7 bases, there was a span of 5 bases. Per germline, CDR1 SGHNT and CDR2 YENEEA. The CDR3 DNA sequence: TGTGCCAGCAGCTTAGCTCGGAATGAGCAGTTCTTC. It is translated as CASSLARNEQFF. Based on the CDR3 plus reference TRBV11-3 and TRBJ2-1, the full variable domain is EAGVVQSPRYKIIEKKQPVAFWCNPISGHNTLYWYLQNLGQGPELLIRYENEEAVDDSQLPKDRFSAERLKGVDSTLKIQPAELGDSAVYLCASSLARNEQFFGPGTRLTVL.

Only a few counts were recorded for this clone. The chain employs TRBV7-2 and TRBJ2-7; D uncertain. Germline V CDR1 and CDR2: SGHTA, FQGNSA. Trimming removed 1 base from V and 9 bases from J, with 16 bases in between. The CDR3 consists of 14 residues. The CDR3, as DNA: TGTGCCAGCAGCTTAGGTTGGGGATTCGGAGTGCAGTACTTC. Translating it yields CASSLGWGFGVQYF.

J is TRBJ1-2 and V is TRBV27, with 8 bases matching TRBD1. CDR1 and CDR2 (germline): MNHEY, SMNVEV (reference sequence). There are 14 residues in the CDR3. V lost 7 bases and J lost 4; bases outside the gene matches: 8. CDR3 sequence reads: CASTFTGGSYGYTF. Written as DNA, the CDR3 is TGTGCCAGCACCTTCACAGGGGGAAGCTATGGCTACACCTTC.

V is TRBV5-1 and J is TRBJ2-5, with 7 bases lining up with TRBD1. The germline V gene has CDR1 SGHRS and CDR2 YFSETQ. The CDR3 has 14 amino acids. Germline trimming cut 2 bases from V and 6 bases from J; bases unmatched to any gene: 7. The DNA for the CDR3 is TGCGCCAGCAGCTTATACAGGGGTGGGAAGACCCAGTACTTC. It is translated as CASSLYRGGKTQYF.

The rearrangement uses TRBV11-2 and TRBJ2-5; the D gene is possibly TRBD1 (6 bases). Germline V gives CDR1 SGHAT, CDR2 FQNNGV. The CDR3 consists of 15 residues. With 3 bases removed from V and 4 bases from J, the gap between germline ends came to 15 bases. Here the CDR3 DNA reads TGTGCCAGCAGCTTGTGGGGGCAGGGTTCAGAGACCCAGTACTTC. It is translated as CASSLWGQGSETQYF.

The chain employs TRBV15 and TRBJ1-1; D uncertain. The CDR3 is 13 amino acids. Trimming left V 3 bases short and J 5 bases short, with 10 bases between. Germline V gene sequence: CDR1 LNHNV, CDR2 YYDKDF (reference sequence). The CDR3 nucleotides are TGTGCCACCAGCAGTGACCTTGGGACTGAAGCTTTCTTT. Amino acid sequence: CATSSDLGTEAFF.

The chain couples TRBV30 to TRBJ2-4; unclear D gene. The germline V and J ends were trimmed by 0 bases and 4 bases, with 7 bases remaining between them. The germline V gene has CDR1 GTSNPN and CDR2 SVGIG (reference sequence). The CDR3 consists of 13 residues. The CDR3 loop is CAWSVQAKNIQYF. CDR3 nucleotides: TGTGCCTGGAGTGTACAAGCAAAAAACATTCAGTACTTC. Full variable domain (rest looked up from reference TRBV30 and TRBJ2-4): SQTIHQWPATLVQPVGSPLSLECTVEGTSNPNLYWYRQAAGRGLQLLFYSVGIGQISSEVPQNLSASRPQDRQFILSSKKLLLSDSGFYLCAWSVQAKNIQYFGAGTRLSVL.

The rearrangement links TRBV5-6 to TRBJ1-2; no firm D call. This CDR3 region has 11 residues. Germline V gives CDR1 SGHDT, CDR2 YYEEEE. V dropped 2 bases and J dropped 11 bases, with 10 bases sitting between them. CDR3 DNA sequence: TGTGCCAGCAGCTTATTTAGTGGGTACACCTTC. Its protein is CASSLFSGYTF. The full variable domain, its missing parts supplied by reference TRBV5-6 and TRBJ1-2, is DAGVTQSPTHLIKTRGQQVTLRCSPKSGHDTVSWYQQALGQGPQFIFQYYEEEERQRGNFPDRFSGHQFPNYSSELNVNALLLGDSALYLCASSLFSGYTFGSGTRLTVV.